This T cell receptor beta chain was identified during a study of T-cell memory formation after mild COVID-19. Study-wide context: Each donor largely had its own TCR clusters.

Regarding this clonotype: Its specificity is not known.

Study-wide results and limits: The SARS-CoV-2 specificity of second-wave clones reaching peak at day 37 remained unverified. Day 15 to 85 contracting clones showed balanced CD4/CD8; later expanders leaned CD4+.

The V end lost 3 bases, the J end lost 0 bases, and 8 bases lay between the germline ends. Germline CDR1 and CDR2: GTSNPN and SVGIG (reference sequence). This CDR3 spans 13 amino acids. MiXCR, run by TCRdb on the 5' RACE reads, gives a single entry per CDR3 protein. This sample carries around 300,000 distinct CDR3 sequences, under 20% of them seen once, and the ten largest clones take roughly 23%. The source material was PBMCs or a T cell subset sorted from them (not recorded which). This chain connects TRBV30 to TRBJ1-2; D is undetermined. This TCR came from a man aged 18 to 35 who had mild COVID-19 (a few samples of this study predate the infection). Cell type and time point are not known. The CDR3 here is CAWRKGTNYGYTF. The CDR3 DNA reads TGTGCCTGGAGGAAAGGCACTAACTATGGCTACACCTTC.